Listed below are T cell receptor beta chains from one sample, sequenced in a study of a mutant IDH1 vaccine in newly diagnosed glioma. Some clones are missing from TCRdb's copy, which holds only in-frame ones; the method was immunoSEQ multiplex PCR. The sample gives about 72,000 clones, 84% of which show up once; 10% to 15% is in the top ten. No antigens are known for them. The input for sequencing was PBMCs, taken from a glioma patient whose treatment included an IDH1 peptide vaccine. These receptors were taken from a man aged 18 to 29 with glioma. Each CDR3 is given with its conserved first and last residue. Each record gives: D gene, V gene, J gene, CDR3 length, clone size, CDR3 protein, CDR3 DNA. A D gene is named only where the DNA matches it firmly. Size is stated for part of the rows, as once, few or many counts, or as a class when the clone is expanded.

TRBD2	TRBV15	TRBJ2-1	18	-	CATSRDYRRTSGYNEQFF	TGTGCCACCAGCAGAGATTACCGACGGACTAGCGGCTACAATGAGCAGTTCTTC
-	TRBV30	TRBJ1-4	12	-	CAWAHVREKLFF	TGTGCCTGGGCCCATGTTAGGGAAAAACTGTTTTTT
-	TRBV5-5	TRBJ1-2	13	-	CASSPVTNYGYTF	TGTGCCAGCAGTCCTGTCACTAACTATGGCTACACCTTC
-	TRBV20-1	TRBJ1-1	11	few	CSAFGQLEAFF	TGCAGTGCTTTCGGGCAGCTTGAAGCTTTCTTT
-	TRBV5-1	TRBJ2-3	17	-	CASSRRMGQRVADTQYF	TGCGCCAGCAGCCGACGGATGGGACAGCGGGTTGCAGATACGCAGTATTTT
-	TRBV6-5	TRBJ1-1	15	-	CASSYSWQGNTEAFF	TGTGCCAGCAGTTACTCGTGGCAGGGAAATACTGAAGCTTTCTTT
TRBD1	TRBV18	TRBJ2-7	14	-	CASSVNRGTYEQYF	TGTGCCAGCTCAGTAAACAGGGGGACCTACGAGCAGTACTTC
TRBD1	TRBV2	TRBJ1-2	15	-	CASSRQGALSYGYTF	TGTGCCAGCAGCCGACAGGGGGCGCTTTCCTATGGCTACACCTTC
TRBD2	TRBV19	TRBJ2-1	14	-	CASNTGTRGNEQFF	TGTGCCAGTAACACCGGGACTAGGGGGAATGAGCAGTTCTTC
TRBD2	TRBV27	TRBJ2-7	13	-	CASSRTSSYEQYF	TGTGCCAGCAGCCGGACTAGCTCCTACGAGCAGTACTTC
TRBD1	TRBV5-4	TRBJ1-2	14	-	CASSLTGGNYGYTF	TGTGCCAGCAGCTTGACAGGGGGCAACTATGGCTACACCTTC
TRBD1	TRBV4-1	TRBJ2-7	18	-	CASSQKLTGTGGSYEQYF	TGCGCCAGCAGCCAAAAGCTTACTGGGACAGGGGGTTCCTACGAGCAGTACTTC
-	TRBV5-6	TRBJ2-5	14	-	CASSLKMVQGTQYF	TGTGCCAGCAGCTTGAAGATGGTTCAAGGGACCCAGTACTTC
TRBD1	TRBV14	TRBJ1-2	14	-	CASSQDYRGGGYTF	TGTGCCAGCAGCCAAGACTACAGGGGAGGCGGCTACACCTTC
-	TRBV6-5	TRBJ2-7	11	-	CASSFQKVQYF	TGTGCCAGCAGTTTTCAGAAGGTGCAGTACTTC
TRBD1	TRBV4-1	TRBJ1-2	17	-	CASSHGTGQIDNYGYTF	TGCGCCAGCAGCCACGGGACAGGCCAAATCGATAACTATGGCTACACCTTC
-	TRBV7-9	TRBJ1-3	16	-	CASSLGGGFPGNTIYF	TGTGCCAGCAGCTTAGGGGGCGGTTTCCCTGGAAACACCATATATTTT
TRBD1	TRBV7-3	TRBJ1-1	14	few	CASSRRGRDTEAFF	TGTGCCAGCAGCCGTAGGGGGCGCGACACTGAAGCTTTCTTT